This T cell receptor (beta chain) was sequenced in a study of shared clonotypes between healthy human individuals. At the level of the study: CD4 naive cells filled three plates per donor, CD4 memory three, CD8 naive two and CD8 memory one. Study-wide findings and caveats: Deeper or shallower sequencing was expected to change how clonotypes are shared among donors. The study found lower generation probabilities in non-shared clonotypes than in those shared by all four donors.

Turning to this clone: Its target is not known.

This CDR3 region has 14 residues. The germline V gene has CDR1 MDHEN and CDR2 SYDVKM. V was clipped by 8 bases and J by 7 bases; unmatched bases: 7. Original processing methods: ImmunoSEQ gave junction-only sequences without quality scores, so filtering differed. Method: immunoSEQ multiplex PCR; TCRdb's copy keeps in-frame clones and lacks some. Clone size and the V and J calls come from that table; the DNA yielded D and trimming. The sample carries under 650,000 clones, roughly 95% recorded once. Sequences were obtained from naive CD4+ T cells sorted from blood. Regarding subset: CD45RA+ positively selected. The clonotype comes from a woman aged 25 to 39 in good health. The genes are TRBV28 and TRBJ2-2; the match to TRBD1 covers 10 bases. CDR3 residues: CASRQGAIVGELFF. The CDR3 nucleotides are TGTGCCAGCCGACAGGGGGCTATCGTCGGGGAGCTGTTTTTT.